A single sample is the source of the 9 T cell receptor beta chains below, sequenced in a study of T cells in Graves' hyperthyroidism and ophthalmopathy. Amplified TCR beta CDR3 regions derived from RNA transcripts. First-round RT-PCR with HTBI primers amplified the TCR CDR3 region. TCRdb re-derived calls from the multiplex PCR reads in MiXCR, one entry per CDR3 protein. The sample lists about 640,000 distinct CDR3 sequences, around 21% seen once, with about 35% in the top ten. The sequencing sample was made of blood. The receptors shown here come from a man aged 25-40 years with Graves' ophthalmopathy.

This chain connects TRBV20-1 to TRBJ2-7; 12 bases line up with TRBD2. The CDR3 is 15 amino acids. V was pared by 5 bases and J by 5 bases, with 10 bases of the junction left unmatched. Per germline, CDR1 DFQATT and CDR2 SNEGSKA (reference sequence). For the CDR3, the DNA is TGCAGTGCTCATCTAGCGGGAGGGCCAAAGAACGAGCAGTACTTC. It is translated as CSAHLAGGPKNEQYF.

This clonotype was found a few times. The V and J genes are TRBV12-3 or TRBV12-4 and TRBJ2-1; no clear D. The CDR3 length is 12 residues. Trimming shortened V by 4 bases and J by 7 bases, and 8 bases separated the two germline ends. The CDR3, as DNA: TGTGCCAGCAGTTATAAAGAAAATGAGCAGTTCTTC. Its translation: CASSYKENEQFF.

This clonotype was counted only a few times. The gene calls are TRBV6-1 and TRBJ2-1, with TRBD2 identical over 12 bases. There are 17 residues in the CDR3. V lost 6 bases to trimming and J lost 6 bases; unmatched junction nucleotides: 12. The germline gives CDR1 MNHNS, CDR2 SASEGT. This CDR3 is CASSHGLAGLYSNEQFF. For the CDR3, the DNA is TGTGCCAGCAGCCACGGACTAGCGGGGCTTTACTCCAATGAGCAGTTCTTC.

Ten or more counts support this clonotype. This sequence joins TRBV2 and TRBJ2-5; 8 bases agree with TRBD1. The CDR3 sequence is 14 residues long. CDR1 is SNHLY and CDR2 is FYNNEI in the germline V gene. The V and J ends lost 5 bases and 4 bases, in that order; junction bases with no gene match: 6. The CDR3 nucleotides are TGTGCCAGCAGTTTTGGACAGGGCGTAGAGACCCAGTACTTC. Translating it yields CASSFGQGVETQYF. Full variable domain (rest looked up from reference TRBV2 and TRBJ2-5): EPEVTQTPSHQVTQMGQEVILRCVPISNHLYFYWYRQILGQKVEFLVSFYNNEISEKSEIFDDQFSVERPDGSNFTLKIRSTKLEDSAMYFCASSFGQGVETQYFGPGTRLLVL.

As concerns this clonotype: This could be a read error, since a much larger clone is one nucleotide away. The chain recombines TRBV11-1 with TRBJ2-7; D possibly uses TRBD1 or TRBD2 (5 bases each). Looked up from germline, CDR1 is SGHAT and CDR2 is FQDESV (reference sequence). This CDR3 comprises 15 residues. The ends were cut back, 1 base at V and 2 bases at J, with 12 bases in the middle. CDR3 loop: CASSLVGGPTYEQYF. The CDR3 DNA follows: TGTGCCAGCAGCTTAGTTGGGGGACCGACCTACGAGCAGTACTTC.

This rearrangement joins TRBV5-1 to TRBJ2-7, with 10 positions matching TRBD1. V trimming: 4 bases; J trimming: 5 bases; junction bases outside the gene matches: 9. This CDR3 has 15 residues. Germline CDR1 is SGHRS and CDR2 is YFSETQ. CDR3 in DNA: TGCGCCAGCAGCGTTACCGGGACAGGGGATGACGAGCAGTACTTC. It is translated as CASSVTGTGDDEQYF.

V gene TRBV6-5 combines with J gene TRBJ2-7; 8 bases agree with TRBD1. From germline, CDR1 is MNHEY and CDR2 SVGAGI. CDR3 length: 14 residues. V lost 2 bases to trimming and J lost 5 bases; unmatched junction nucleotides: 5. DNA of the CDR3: TGTGCCAGCAGTTACATCGGACAGGGTAACGAGCAGTACTTC. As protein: CASSYIGQGNEQYF.

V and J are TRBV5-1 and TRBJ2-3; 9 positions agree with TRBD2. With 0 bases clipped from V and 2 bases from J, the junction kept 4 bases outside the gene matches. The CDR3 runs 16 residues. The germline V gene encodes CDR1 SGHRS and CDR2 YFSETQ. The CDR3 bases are TGCGCCAGCAGCTTGGCCGCGGGAGGGGACACAGATACGCAGTATTTT. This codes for CASSLAAGGDTDTQYF.

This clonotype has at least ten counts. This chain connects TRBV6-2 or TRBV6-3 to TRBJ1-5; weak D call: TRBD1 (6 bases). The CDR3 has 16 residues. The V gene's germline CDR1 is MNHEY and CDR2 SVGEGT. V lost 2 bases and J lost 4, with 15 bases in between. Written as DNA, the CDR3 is TGTGCCAGCAGTTACGGAGGCAGGGGCGGGAATCAGCCCCAGCATTTT. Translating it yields CASSYGGRGGNQPQHF.